Below, 13 T cell receptor beta chains from the same sample are listed, as sequenced in a study of beta chain features in type 1 diabetes. The sequenced template was cDNA made from the entire isolated RNA. Libraries were prepared by immunoSEQ multiplex PCR; TCRdb keeps only in-frame clonotypes and omits some of them. The data show approximately 37,000 clones, around 60% seen once. Material for sequencing was Tregs from blood. Source of these receptors: a woman in her 30s in good health.

The chain has TRBV30 and TRBJ2-7; possibly TRBD2 for D (6 bases). Trimming stripped 3 bases from V and 1 base from J, with 10 bases between. CDR3 length: 13 amino acids. Germline CDR1 reads GTSNPN; CDR2 reads SVGIG (reference sequence). This chain's CDR3 is CAWRWGVSYEQYF. DNA for the CDR3: TGTGCCTGGAGGTGGGGGGTTTCCTACGAGCAGTACTTC.

This clone was seen more than once but under ten times. The J gene is TRBJ2-3, the V gene TRBV7-3; weak D call: TRBD2 (5 bases). CDR3 length: 15 residues. Germline loops: CDR1 SGHTA, CDR2 FQGTGA. Trimming removed 5 bases at V and 1 base at J, with 13 bases between. CDR3 sequence reads: CASSPRVGGTDTQYF. For the CDR3, the DNA is TGTGCCAGCAGCCCCCGTGTGGGAGGCACAGATACGCAGTATTTT.

The chain has TRBV7-6 and TRBJ2-7; maybe TRBD2 (6 bases). Trimming shortened V by 1 base and J by 3 bases, and 13 bases separated the two germline ends. The CDR3 is 15 residues long. Per the germline V gene, CDR1 is SGHVS and CDR2 is FNYEAQ. The CDR3 DNA is TGTGCCAGCAGCTTAGGCGGGGCCCTCATCTACGAGCAGTACTTC. Its translation: CASSLGGALIYEQYF.

J is TRBJ2-5 and V is TRBV29-1, with 9 bases matching TRBD2. Losses at the gene ends were 5 bases for V and 2 bases for J; bases not matched to a gene: 6. The germline gives CDR1 SQVTM, CDR2 ANQGSEA. The CDR3 runs 14 residues. In DNA, the CDR3 is TGCAGCGTTTCTGCTAGCGGGAAGCAAGAGACCCAGTACTTC. Its translation: CSVSASGKQETQYF.

The chain has TRBV19 and TRBJ2-5; 7 positions match TRBD1. The CDR3 sequence is 15 residues long. From germline, CDR1 is LNHDA and CDR2 SQIVND (reference sequence). Trimming cost V 2 bases and J 5 bases; bases outside gene matches: 8. As DNA, the CDR3 is TGTGCCAGTAGTATAAGACGGACAGGAGCCGAGACCCAGTACTTC. Encoded protein: CASSIRRTGAETQYF. The full variable domain, completed using reference TRBV19 and TRBJ2-5, is DGGITQSPKYLFRKEGQNVTLSCEQNLNHDAMYWYRQDPGQGLRLIYYSQIVNDFQKGDIAEGYSVSREKKESFPLTVTSAQKNPTAFYLCASSIRRTGAETQYFGPGTRLLVL.

This chain links TRBV7-9 with TRBJ2-7, with 9 positions matching TRBD1. The CDR3 is made up of 15 amino acids. Germline CDR1 SEHNR, CDR2 FQNEAQ (reference sequence). The J segment lost 2 bases and the V segment lost 1 base, leaving 3 bases of the junction unmatched. DNA of the CDR3: TGTGCCAGCAGCTTAGGGCGGACAGGGGCCTACGAGCAGTACTTC. It yields the protein CASSLGRTGAYEQYF.

The V and J genes are TRBV4-1 and TRBJ2-3; 10 nucleotides align to TRBD2. Per germline, CDR1 MGHRA and CDR2 YSYEKL. V lost 2 bases, J lost 4 bases, and 3 bases stayed unmatched. The CDR3 sequence is 15 residues long. Here the CDR3 reads CASSQSGRDADTQYF. For the CDR3, the DNA is TGCGCCAGCAGCCAAAGCGGGAGGGACGCAGATACGCAGTATTTT.

V and J are TRBV7-3 and TRBJ2-3; perhaps TRBD2 as D (6 bases). The CDR3 has 15 residues. The V end was cut by 5 bases, the J end by 1 base, with 13 bases between. In germline, CDR1 is SGHTA, CDR2 FQGTGA. CDR3 in DNA: TGTGCCAGCAGCCCCATAGCGGCGGGCACAGATACGCAGTATTTT. This encodes CASSPIAAGTDTQYF.

The V call is TRBV27, the J call TRBJ2-1; TRBD2 might be the D (5 bases). The germline CDR1 and CDR2 sequences are MNHEY and SMNVEV (reference sequence). Deletions cut 9 bases from V and 8 bases from J, with 17 bases between. The CDR3 is made up of 13 amino acids. Here the CDR3 DNA reads TGTGCCAGTTCGGGGTCGGGGATGTATGAGCAGTTCTTC. Translating it yields CASSGSGMYEQFF.

The chain combines TRBV5-8 with TRBJ2-5, with a weak D call TRBD1 (6 bases). The CDR3 is 15 residues long. The germline gives CDR1 SGHTS, CDR2 YDEGEE. The V gene lost 6 bases and the J gene lost 1 base, with 16 bases spanning the gap. This CDR3 reads CASTQGHTIQETQYF. In nucleotides, the CDR3 is TGTGCCAGCACTCAGGGGCACACTATCCAAGAGACCCAGTACTTC. The variable domain in full, with the rest retrieved from reference TRBV5-8 and TRBJ2-5, is EAGVTQSPTHLIKTRGQQATLRCSPISGHTSVYWYQQALGLGLQFLLWYDEGEERNRGNFPPRFSGRQFPNYSSELNVNALELEDSALYLCASTQGHTIQETQYFGPGTRLLVL.

The V call is TRBV19, the J call TRBJ1-5; 7 nucleotides match TRBD1. V was pared by 3 bases and J by 4 bases, with 6 bases of the junction left unmatched. The V gene's germline CDR1 is LNHDA and CDR2 SQIVND (reference sequence). The CDR3 is made up of 15 amino acids. CDR3 nucleotide sequence: TGTGCCAGTAGTATCGGACAGGCCTTGAATCAGCCCCAGCATTTT. Protein product: CASSIGQALNQPQHF.

As DNA, the CDR3 is TGCAGCGTTGCCGAGGGGGGCAATCAGCCCCAGCATTTT. Amino acids: CSVAEGGNQPQHF. This chain connects TRBV29-1 to TRBJ1-5; maybe TRBD1 (6 bases). CDR3 length: 13 amino acids. Between the trimmed V and J ends, which lost 4 bases and 2 bases, there was a span of 9 bases. Germline-derived CDR1 and CDR2 are SQVTM and ANQGSEA.

This clone was observed a handful of times. CDR3 DNA: TGTGCCAGCAGCGCCCAGGGACAGGGCAATGAGCAGTTCTTC. This gives the protein CASSAQGQGNEQFF. The genes are TRBV7-9 and TRBJ2-1; 9 bases line up with TRBD1. Looked up from germline, CDR1 is SEHNR and CDR2 is FQNEAQ (reference sequence). The trim removed 5 bases at V and 6 bases at J, leaving 5 bases unmatched. This CDR3 is 14 amino acids long.